This T cell receptor (beta chain) was retrieved from a study of blood T cells in healthy people across ages. Study-level findings and limits: Among T cells, TCR beta diversity per million cells dropped roughly linearly as age rose. Naive CD4+ cell counts and diversity both ran higher in long-lived than in aged donors.

PCR was performed a second time for about 6 to 11 cycles using a sample-barcoded 5' primer and a J-beta primer mix. Each cDNA molecule carried a tag from a template-switch adaptor that contained 12 random nucleotides. Using its own MiXCR run on the 5' RACE reads, TCRdb lists one record per CDR3 protein. In the table there are about 780,000 distinct CDR3 sequences, under 30% of which are singletons. This CDR3 is 12 amino acids long. V lost 6 bases and J 2 bases, leaving 7 bases between the germline ends. Germline V gene lookup returns CDR1 SGHRS and CDR2 YFSETQ. Notes on this clonotype: Its antigen is not known.

Donor samples were obtained from healthy Caucasian individuals from Russia, aged about 6 to 100. A further study also used this sample, focusing on T cells of mothers and their children.

The receptor's source is a boy aged 10-17 years in good health. Sequenced material: blood. This sequence joins TRBV5-1 and TRBJ2-3; D not resolved. The CDR3 sequence is CASMVLTDTQYF. The CDR3 DNA sequence: TGCGCCAGCATGGTCCTCACAGATACGCAGTATTTT.